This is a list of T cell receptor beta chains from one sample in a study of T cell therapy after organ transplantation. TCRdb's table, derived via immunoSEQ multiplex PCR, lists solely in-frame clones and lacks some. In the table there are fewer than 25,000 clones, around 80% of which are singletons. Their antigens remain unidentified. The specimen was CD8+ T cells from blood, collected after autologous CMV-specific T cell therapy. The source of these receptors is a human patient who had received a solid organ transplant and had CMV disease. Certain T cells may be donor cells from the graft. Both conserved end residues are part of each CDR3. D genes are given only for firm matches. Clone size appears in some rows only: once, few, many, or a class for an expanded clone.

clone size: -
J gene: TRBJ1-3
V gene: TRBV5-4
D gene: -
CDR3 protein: CASSLGTASGNTIYF
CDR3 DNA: TGTGCCAGCAGCTTGGGGACGGCCTCTGGAAACACCATATATTTT

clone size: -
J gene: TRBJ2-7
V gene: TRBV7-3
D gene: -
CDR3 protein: CASSPNGYEQYF
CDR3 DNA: TGTGCCAGCAGCCCCAACGGCTACGAGCAGTACTTC

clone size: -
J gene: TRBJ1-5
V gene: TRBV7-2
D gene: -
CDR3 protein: CASSFGGEDQPQHF
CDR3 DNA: TGTGCCAGCAGCTTTGGCGGGGAGGATCAGCCCCAGCATTTT

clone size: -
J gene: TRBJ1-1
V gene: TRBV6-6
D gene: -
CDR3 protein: CASSYSIVGRWTEAFF
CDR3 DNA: TGTGCCAGCAGTTACTCGATTGTGGGGCGGTGGACTGAAGCTTTCTTT

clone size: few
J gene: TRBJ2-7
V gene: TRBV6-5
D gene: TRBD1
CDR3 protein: CASSYGTGGYEQYF
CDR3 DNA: TGTGCCAGCAGTTACGGGACAGGGGGCTACGAGCAGTACTTC

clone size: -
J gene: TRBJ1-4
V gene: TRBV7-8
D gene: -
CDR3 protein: CASSLEVVAQKLFF
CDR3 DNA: TGTGCCAGCAGCTTAGAGGTGGTTGCACAGAAACTGTTTTTT

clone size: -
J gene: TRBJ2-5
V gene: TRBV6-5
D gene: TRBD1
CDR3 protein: CASSPGTGAKKTQYF
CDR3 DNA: TGTGCCAGCAGCCCCGGGACAGGGGCAAAGAAGACCCAGTACTTC

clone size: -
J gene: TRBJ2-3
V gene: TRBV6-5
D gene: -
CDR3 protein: CASLGPDTQYF
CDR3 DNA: TGTGCCAGCCTCGGGCCAGATACGCAGTATTTT

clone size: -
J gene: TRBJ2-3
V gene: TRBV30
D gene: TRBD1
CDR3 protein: CAWGTGQGPDTQYF
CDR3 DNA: TGTGCCTGGGGGACGGGACAGGGCCCAGATACGCAGTATTTT

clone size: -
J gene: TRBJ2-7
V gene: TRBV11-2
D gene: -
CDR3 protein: CASREGQTLSEQYF
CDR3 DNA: TGTGCCAGCAGGGAGGGACAGACGCTCTCCGAGCAGTACTTC

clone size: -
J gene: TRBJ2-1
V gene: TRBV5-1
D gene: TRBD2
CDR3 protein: CASSLKRENPFNEQFF
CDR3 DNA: TGCGCCAGCAGCTTGAAGCGGGAGAACCCCTTCAATGAGCAGTTCTTC

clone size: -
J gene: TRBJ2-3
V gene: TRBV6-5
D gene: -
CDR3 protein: CASSYVGGDTQYF
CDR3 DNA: TGTGCCAGCAGTTACGTTGGGGGAGATACGCAGTATTTT

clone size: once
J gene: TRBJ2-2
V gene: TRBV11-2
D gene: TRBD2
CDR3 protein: CASSLGWLAGANTGELFF
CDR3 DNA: TGTGCCAGCAGCTTAGGGTGGCTAGCGGGGGCCAACACCGGGGAGCTGTTTTTT

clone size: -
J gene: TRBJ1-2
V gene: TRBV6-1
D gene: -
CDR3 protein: CASSEWARGVGYTF
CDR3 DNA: TGTGCCAGCAGTGAATGGGCCAGGGGAGTGGGCTACACCTTC

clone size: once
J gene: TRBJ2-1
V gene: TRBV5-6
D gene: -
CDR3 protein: CASSLGPRWGANEQFF
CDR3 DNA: TGTGCCAGCAGCTTGGGACCCAGGTGGGGGGCCAATGAGCAGTTCTTC

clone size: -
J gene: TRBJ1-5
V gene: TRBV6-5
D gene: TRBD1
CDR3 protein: CASSYGTGIQPQHF
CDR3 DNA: TGTGCCAGCAGTTACGGGACAGGGATCCAGCCCCAGCATTTT

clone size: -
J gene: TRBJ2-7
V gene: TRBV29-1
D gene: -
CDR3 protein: CSVEGGVGYEQYF
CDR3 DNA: TGCAGCGTTGAAGGGGGGGTTGGCTACGAGCAGTACTTC

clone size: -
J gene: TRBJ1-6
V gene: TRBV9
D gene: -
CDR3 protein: CASSVADRSNSPLHF
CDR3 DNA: TGTGCCAGCAGCGTAGCTGACAGATCTAATTCACCCCTCCACTTT

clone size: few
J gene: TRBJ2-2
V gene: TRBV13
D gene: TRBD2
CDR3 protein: CASSPGGLAVNTGELFF
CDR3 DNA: TGTGCCAGCAGCCCAGGGGGACTAGCGGTTAACACCGGGGAGCTGTTTTTT

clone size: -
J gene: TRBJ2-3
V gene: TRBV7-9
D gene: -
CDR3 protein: CASSSLDKGIMDTQYF
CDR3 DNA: TGTGCCAGCAGCTCCCTAGATAAGGGCATTATGGATACGCAGTATTTT

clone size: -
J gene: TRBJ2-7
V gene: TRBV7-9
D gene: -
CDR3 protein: CASSDDRPYEQYF
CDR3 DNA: TGTGCCAGCAGCGACGACAGACCCTACGAGCAGTACTTC

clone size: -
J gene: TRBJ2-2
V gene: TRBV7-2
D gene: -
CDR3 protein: CASSFNPRAGELFF
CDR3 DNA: TGTGCCAGCAGCTTCAACCCCAGGGCCGGGGAGCTGTTTTTT

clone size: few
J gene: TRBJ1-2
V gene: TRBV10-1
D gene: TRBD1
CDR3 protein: CASSPAGTGYYGYTF
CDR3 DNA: TGCGCCAGCAGCCCCGCCGGGACAGGGTACTATGGCTACACCTTC

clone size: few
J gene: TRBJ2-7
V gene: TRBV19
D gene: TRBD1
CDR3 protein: CASSLFSGTGYYEQYF
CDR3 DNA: TGTGCCAGTAGTCTTTTCTCCGGGACAGGGTACTACGAGCAGTACTTC

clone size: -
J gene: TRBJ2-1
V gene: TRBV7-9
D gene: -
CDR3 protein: CASRQGWGEQFF
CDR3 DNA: TGTGCCAGCAGACAGGGTTGGGGTGAGCAGTTCTTC

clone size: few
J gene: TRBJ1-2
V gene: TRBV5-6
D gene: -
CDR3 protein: CASSFQGYGYTF
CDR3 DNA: TGTGCCAGCAGCTTCCAGGGTTACGGCTACACCTTC

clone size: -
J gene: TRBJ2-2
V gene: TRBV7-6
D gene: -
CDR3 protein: CASSATPDPTGELFF
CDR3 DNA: TGTGCCAGCAGCGCTACACCTGACCCCACCGGGGAGCTGTTTTTT

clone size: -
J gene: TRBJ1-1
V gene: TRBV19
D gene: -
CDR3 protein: CASSMIRNTEAFF
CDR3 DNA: TGTGCCAGTAGTATGATCAGGAACACTGAAGCTTTCTTT

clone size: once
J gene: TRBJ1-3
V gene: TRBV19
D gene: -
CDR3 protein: CASTRHRASGNTIYF
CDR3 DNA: TGTGCCAGTACCCGACACCGGGCCTCTGGAAACACCATATATTTT

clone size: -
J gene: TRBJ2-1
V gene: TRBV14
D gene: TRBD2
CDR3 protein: CASSLRLAESYNEQFF
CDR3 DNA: TGTGCCAGCAGCCTACGACTAGCGGAGTCTTACAATGAGCAGTTCTTC

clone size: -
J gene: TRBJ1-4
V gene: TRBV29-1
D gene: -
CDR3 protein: CSVVGTSNEKLFF
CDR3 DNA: TGCAGCGTTGTGGGGACCTCCAATGAAAAACTGTTTTTT

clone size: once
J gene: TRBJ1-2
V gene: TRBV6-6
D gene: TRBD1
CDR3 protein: CASSSRQGGYTF
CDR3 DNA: TGTGCCAGCAGTTCCAGACAGGGTGGCTACACCTTC

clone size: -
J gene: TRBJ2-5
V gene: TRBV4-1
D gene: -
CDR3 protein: CASSQVGGAGETQYF
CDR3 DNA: TGCGCCAGCAGCCAAGTTGGCGGGGCGGGAGAGACCCAGTACTTC

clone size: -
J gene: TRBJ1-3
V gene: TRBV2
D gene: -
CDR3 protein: CASSELGALGNTIYF
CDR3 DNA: TGTGCCAGCAGTGAACTAGGCGCCCTTGGAAACACCATATATTTT

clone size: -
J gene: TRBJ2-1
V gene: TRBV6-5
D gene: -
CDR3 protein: CASRALLAPIGEQFF
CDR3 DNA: TGTGCCAGCAGGGCCCTCCTAGCGCCAATTGGGGAGCAGTTCTTC

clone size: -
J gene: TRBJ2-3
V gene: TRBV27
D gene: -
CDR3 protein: CASSLYGADADTQYF
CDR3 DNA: TGTGCCAGCAGTTTATATGGAGCGGACGCAGATACGCAGTATTTT

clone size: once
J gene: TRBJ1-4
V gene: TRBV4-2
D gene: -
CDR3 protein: CASSQDSGARGEKLFF
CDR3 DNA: TGTGCCAGCAGCCAAGATTCGGGGGCGCGGGGTGAAAAACTGTTTTTT

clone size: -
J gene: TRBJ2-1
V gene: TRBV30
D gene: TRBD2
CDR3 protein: CAWTSGINEQFF
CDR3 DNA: TGTGCCTGGACTAGCGGGATCAATGAGCAGTTCTTC

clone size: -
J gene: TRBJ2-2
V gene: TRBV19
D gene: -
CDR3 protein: CASSWTQNTGELFF
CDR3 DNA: TGTGCCAGTAGTTGGACACAGAACACCGGGGAGCTGTTTTTT

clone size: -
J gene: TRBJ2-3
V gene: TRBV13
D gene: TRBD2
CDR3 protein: CASSLEDPGEAGGKTYTDTQYF
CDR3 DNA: TGTGCCAGCAGCTTAGAGGATCCGGGTGAAGCGGGGGGTAAGACCTACACAGATACGCAGTATTTT

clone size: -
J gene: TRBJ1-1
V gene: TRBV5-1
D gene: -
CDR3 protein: CASSLDPTEAFF
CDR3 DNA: TGCGCCAGCAGCTTGGACCCCACTGAAGCTTTCTTT

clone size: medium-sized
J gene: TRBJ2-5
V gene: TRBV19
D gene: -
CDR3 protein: CASSIGLRGQETQYF
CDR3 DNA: TGTGCCAGTAGTATAGGTTTACGGGGCCAAGAGACCCAGTACTTC

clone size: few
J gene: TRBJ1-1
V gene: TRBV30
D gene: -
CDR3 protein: CAWSLEDGLAWAFF
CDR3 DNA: TGTGCCTGGAGTCTAGAAGATGGGCTTGCGTGGGCTTTCTTT

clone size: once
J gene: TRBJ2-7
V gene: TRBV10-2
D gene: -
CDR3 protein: CASSVGSSYEQYF
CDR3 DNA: TGCGCCAGCAGTGTTGGGAGCTCCTACGAGCAGTACTTC

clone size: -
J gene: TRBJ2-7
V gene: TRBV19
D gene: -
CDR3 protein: CASSTPSGYEQYF
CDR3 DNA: TGTGCCAGTAGTACCCCTTCGGGCTACGAGCAGTACTTC

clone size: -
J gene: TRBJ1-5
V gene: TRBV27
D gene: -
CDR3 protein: CASSPRWGTVPLDQPQHF
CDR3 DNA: TGTGCCAGCAGTCCGCGCTGGGGAACTGTGCCCCTTGATCAGCCCCAGCATTTT

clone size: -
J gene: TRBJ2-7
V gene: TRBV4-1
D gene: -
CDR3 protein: CASSQGTAYYEQYF
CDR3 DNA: TGCGCCAGCAGCCAAGGTACGGCTTACTACGAGCAGTACTTC

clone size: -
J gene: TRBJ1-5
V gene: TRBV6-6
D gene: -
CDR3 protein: CASSYRGGADQPQHF
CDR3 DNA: TGTGCCAGCAGTTATAGAGGGGGGGCGGATCAGCCCCAGCATTTT

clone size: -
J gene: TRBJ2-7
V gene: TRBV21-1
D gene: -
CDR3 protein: CAGGGPFSYEQYF
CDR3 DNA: TGTGCCGGCGGGGGGCCGTTCTCCTACGAGCAGTACTTC

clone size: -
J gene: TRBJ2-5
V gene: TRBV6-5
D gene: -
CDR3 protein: CAISSVGQAQQETQYF
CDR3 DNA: TGTGCCATCAGTTCTGTGGGGCAGGCCCAGCAAGAGACCCAGTACTTC

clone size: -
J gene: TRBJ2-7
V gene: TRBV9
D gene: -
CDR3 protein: CASSVDPQGEQYF
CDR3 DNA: TGTGCCAGCAGCGTAGATCCGCAGGGCGAGCAGTACTTC

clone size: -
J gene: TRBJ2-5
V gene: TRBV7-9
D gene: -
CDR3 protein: CASSTTPGPEETQYF
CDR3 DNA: TGTGCCAGCAGCACCACCCCGGGACCAGAAGAGACCCAGTACTTC

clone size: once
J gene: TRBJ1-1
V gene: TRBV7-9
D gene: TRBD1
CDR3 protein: CASSLALDRANTEAFF
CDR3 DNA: TGTGCCAGCAGCTTAGCGCTCGACAGGGCGAACACTGAAGCTTTCTTT

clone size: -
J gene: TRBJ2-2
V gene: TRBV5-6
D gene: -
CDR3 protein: CASSLPNTGELFF
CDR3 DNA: TGTGCCAGCAGCTTGCCCAACACCGGGGAGCTGTTTTTT

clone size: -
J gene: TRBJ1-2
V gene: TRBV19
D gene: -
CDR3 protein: CASSIGPSPGYGYTF
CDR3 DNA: TGTGCCAGTAGTATAGGGCCTTCGCCGGGCTATGGCTACACCTTC

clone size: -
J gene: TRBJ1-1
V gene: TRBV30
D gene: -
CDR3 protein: CAWSVSNTEAFF
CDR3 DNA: TGTGCCTGGAGTGTATCGAACACTGAAGCTTTCTTT

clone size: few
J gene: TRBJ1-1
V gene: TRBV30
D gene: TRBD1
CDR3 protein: CAWSVDRDTEAFF
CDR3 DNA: TGTGCCTGGAGTGTAGACAGGGACACTGAAGCTTTCTTT